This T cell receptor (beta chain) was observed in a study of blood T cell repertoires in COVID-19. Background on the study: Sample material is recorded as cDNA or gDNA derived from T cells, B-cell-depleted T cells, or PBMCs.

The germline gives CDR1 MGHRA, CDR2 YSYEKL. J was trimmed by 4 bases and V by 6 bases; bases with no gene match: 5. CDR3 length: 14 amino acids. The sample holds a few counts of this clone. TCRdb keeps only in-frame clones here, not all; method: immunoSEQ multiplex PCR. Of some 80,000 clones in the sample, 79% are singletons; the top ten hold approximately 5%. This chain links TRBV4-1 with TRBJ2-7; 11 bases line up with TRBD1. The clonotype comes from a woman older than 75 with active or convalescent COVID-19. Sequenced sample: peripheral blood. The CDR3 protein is CASRRGQGAYEQYF. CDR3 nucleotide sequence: TGCGCCAGCAGACGCGGACAGGGGGCTTACGAGCAGTACTTC.